Listed here is a single TCR beta chain. This CDR3 has 14 residues. The junction had 7 bases not matched to a gene; V was cut back by 5 bases and J by 5 bases. Germline V gene sequence: CDR1 SEHNR, CDR2 FQNEAQ (reference sequence). In the study's own analysis: Reference gene primer amplification gave estimated nucleated cell counts. Profiled with immunoSEQ multiplex PCR; TCRdb holds only in-frame clones, not every one. The D gene and trimming were derived from the DNA, and the V and J assignments and clone size from that table. The sample shows some 74,000 clones, 80% to 90% of them seen only once. The data belong to a study of blood T cell repertoires in COVID-19. Study-wide context: Sites in the United States, Italy and Spain provided acute and convalescent COVID-19 samples. The analysed material was cDNA or gDNA that came from T cells, B-cell-depleted T cells, or PBMCs.

This TCR was recovered from a woman over 75 with active or convalescent COVID-19. The sample comprised peripheral blood. This chain links TRBV7-9 with TRBJ2-7, with TRBD1 matching 9 bases. The CDR3 protein is CASSPGQGYHEQYF. CDR3 sequence (DNA): TGTGCCAGCAGCCCGGGACAGGGATACCACGAGCAGTACTTC.